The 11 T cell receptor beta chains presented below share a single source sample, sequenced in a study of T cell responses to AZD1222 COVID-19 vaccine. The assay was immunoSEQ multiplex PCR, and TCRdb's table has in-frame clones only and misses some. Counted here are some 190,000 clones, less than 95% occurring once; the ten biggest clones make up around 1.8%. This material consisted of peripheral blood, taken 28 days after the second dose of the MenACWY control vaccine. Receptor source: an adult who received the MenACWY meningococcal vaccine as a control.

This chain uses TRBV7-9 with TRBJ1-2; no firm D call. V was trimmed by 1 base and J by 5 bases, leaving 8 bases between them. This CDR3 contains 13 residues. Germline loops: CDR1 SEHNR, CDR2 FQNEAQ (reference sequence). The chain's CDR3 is CASSLGPLYGYTF. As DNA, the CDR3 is TGTGCCAGCAGCTTAGGACCGCTATATGGCTACACCTTC. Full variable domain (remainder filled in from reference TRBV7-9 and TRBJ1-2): DTGVSQNPRHKITKRGQNVTFRCDPISEHNRLYWYRQTLGQGPEFLTYFQNEAQLEKSRLLSDRFSAERPKGSFSTLEIQRTEQGDSAMYLCASSLGPLYGYTFGSGTRLTVV.

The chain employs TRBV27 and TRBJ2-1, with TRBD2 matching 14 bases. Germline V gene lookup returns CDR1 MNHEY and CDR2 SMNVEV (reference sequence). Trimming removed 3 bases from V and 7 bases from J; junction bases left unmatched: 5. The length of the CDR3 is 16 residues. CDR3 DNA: TGTGCCAGCAGTTTGTCCGGGACTAGCGGGGGTAATGAGCAGTTCTTC. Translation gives CASSLSGTSGGNEQFF.

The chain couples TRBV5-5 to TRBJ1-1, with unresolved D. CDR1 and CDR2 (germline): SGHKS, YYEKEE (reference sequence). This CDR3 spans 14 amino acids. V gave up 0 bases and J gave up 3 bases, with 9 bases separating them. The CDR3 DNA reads TGTGCCAGCAGCTTGGACACAGTGTACACTGAAGCTTTCTTT. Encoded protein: CASSLDTVYTEAFF.

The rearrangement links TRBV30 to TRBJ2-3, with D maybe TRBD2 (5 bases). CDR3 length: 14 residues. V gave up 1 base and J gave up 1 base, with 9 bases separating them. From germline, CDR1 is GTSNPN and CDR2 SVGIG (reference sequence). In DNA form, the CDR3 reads TGTGCCTGGAGTGGGGGAGTCGGCACAGATACGCAGTATTTT. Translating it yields CAWSGGVGTDTQYF.

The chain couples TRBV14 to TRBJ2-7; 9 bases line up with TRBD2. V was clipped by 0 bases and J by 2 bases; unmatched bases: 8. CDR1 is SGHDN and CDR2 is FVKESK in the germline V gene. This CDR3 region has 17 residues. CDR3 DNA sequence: TGTGCCAGCAGCCAAGATAGAAGTAGCGGGAGAACCTACGAGCAGTACTTC. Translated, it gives CASSQDRSSGRTYEQYF.

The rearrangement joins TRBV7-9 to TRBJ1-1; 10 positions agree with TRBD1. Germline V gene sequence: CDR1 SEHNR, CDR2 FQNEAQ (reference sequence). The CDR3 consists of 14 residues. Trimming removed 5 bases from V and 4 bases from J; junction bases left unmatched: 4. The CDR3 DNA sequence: TGTGCCAGCAGCCCCGGACAGGGGGTCACTGAAGCTTTCTTT. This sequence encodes CASSPGQGVTEAFF.

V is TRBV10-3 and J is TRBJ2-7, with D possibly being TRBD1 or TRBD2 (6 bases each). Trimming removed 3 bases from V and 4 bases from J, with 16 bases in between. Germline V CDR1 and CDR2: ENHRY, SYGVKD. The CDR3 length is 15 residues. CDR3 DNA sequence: TGTGCCATCAGTGAAGGGGGGCAAATGGGATACGAGCAGTACTTC. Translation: CAISEGGQMGYEQYF.

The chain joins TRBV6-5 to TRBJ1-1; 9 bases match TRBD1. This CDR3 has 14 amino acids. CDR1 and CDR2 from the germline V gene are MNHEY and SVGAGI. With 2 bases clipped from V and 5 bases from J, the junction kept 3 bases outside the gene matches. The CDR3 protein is CASSYVTGGTEAFF. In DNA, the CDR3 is TGTGCCAGCAGTTACGTGACAGGGGGAACTGAAGCTTTCTTT.

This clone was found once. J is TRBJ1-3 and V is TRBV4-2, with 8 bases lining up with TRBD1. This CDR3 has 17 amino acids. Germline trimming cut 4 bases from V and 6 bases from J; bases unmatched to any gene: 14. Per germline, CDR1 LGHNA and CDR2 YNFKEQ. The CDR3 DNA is TGTGCCAGCAGCCGCCCGGACAGGGTGATTTCGGAAAACACCATATATTTT. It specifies CASSRPDRVISENTIYF.

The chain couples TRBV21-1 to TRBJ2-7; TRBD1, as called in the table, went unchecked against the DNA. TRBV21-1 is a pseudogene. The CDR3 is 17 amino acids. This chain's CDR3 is CATPTGQGKGGTYEQYF. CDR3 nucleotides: TGTGCCACCCCCACGGGACAGGGAAAAGGGGGAACCTACGAGCAGTACTTC.

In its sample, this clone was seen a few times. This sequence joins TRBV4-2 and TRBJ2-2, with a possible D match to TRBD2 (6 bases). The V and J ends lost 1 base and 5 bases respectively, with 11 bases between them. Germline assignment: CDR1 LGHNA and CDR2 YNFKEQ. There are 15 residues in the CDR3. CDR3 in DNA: TGTGCCAGCAGCCAAGCCACGGGGGATACCGGGGAGCTGTTTTTT. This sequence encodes CASSQATGDTGELFF.